These T cell receptor beta chains were read from a single sample in a study of shared clonotypes between healthy human individuals. This table comes from immunoSEQ multiplex PCR, and its TCRdb copy is limited to in-frame clones, with some not included. The sample lists 300,000 to 350,000 clones, about 73% occurring once. The material sequenced was memory CD4+ T cells sorted from blood. The receptors were sampled from a man aged 25-40 years in good health. Each CDR3 is given with its conserved first and last residue. A D gene is named only where the DNA matches it firmly. Expanded clones are given a class, and other clones once, few, many or no size at all.

abundance	d_gene	v_gene	CDR3aa
.	TRBD2	TRBV19	CASSETLAGSYNEQFF
once	.	TRBV2	CASSVATNTGELFF
.	TRBD1	TRBV6-5	CASSTRQGTGEQYF
.	.	TRBV30	CACPTLGNTQYF
.	.	TRBV27	CASSKDWISYNEQFF
.	TRBD1	TRBV27	CASSPKGQAGQPQHF
few	TRBD1	TRBV7-2	CASSITGGFGNEQFF
.	TRBD2	TRBV15	CATSKAGSRVTDTQYF
.	TRBD2	TRBV7-2	CASSLMAGGHTDTQYF
.	TRBD2	TRBV29-1	CSVNSGGRAGEQFF
.	TRBD2	TRBV10-1	CASSERTSGRDEQYF
.	.	TRBV28	CASRGYVAYGYTF
.	.	TRBV5-1	CASSPSTGNTGELFF
.	TRBD2	TRBV30	CAWGKLAGGADTQYF